The TCR beta chain under discussion was sequenced for a study of blood T cell repertoires in COVID-19. Source study methods: Reference gene primer amplification yielded estimated nucleated cell counts. The method was immunoSEQ multiplex PCR; TCRdb's version includes in-frame clones alone and lacks a portion of them. Clonal size and the V and J genes are those of that table, whereas D and trimming came from the DNA. The profile shows fewer than 30,000 clones, 70% to 90% of them singletons. The trim removed 5 bases at V and 1 base at J, leaving 9 bases unmatched. The CDR3 totals 16 residues. CDR1 and CDR2 (germline): LGHNT, FRNRAP.

Sequencing was carried out using peripheral blood. The receptor comes from a woman at least 80 years old with COVID-19, enrolled during active disease. V gene TRBV12-5 combines with J gene TRBJ2-5; 8 bases are shared with TRBD2. Written as DNA, the CDR3 is TGTGCTAGTGGTCCTGGGGGCGGGGGGATCCAAGAGACCCAGTACTTC. It encodes CASGPGGGGIQETQYF.